These T cell receptor beta chains were read from a single sample in a study of blood T cell repertoires in COVID-19. Produced via immunoSEQ multiplex PCR; TCRdb's table is partial and in-frame only. The sample holds about 13,000 clones, roughly 90% seen once. The sample taken for sequencing was peripheral blood. These receptors all stem from a human donor in a cohort sampled during active COVID-19. Both conserved end residues are part of each CDR3. Fields, in order: CDR3 length, D gene, J gene, V gene, clone size, CDR3 protein, CDR3 DNA. The D gene is left open where the match is weak. Only some rows state a clone size, as once, few, many or a class for expanded clones.

15 . TRBJ2-7 TRBV3-1/TRBV3-2 . CASSQDRQKSYEQYF TGTGCCAGCAGCCAAGATAGACAGAAGTCCTACGAGCAGTACTTC
15 TRBD1 TRBJ2-1 TRBV5-4 . CASSFGQGGWNEQFF TGTGCCAGCAGCTTCGGACAGGGGGGATGGAATGAGCAGTTCTTC
15 . TRBJ2-5 TRBV6-2/TRBV6-3 . CASSYSMTGAETQYF TGTGCCAGCAGTTACTCGATGACAGGCGCCGAGACCCAGTACTTC
13 . TRBJ1-2 TRBV6-5 . CASSLHSTYGYTF TGTGCCAGCAGCTTACACAGTACCTATGGCTACACCTTC
14 TRBD1 TRBJ2-7 TRBV19 once CASHPGTVTYEQYF TGTGCCAGTCACCCCGGGACAGTAACCTACGAGCAGTACTTC
13 . TRBJ2-7 TRBV27 . CASSLAQAYEQYF TGTGCCAGCAGTTTAGCCCAGGCCTACGAGCAGTACTTC
13 . TRBJ1-1 TRBV2 . CASSESPQSAAFF TGTGCCAGCAGTGAATCTCCACAAAGTGCAGCTTTCTTT
15 TRBD1 TRBJ1-6 TRBV30 few CAYGQGEAYNSPLHF TGTGCCTACGGACAGGGGGAAGCGTATAATTCACCCCTCCACTTT
13 . TRBJ2-6 TRBV19 . CASSSQGANVLTF TGTGCCAGTAGTTCGCAGGGGGCCAACGTCCTGACTTTC
16 . TRBJ2-7 TRBV6-5 few CASSYSKSEASYEQYF TGTGCCAGCAGTTACTCGAAAAGCGAGGCTTCCTACGAGCAGTACTTC
15 . TRBJ1-2 TRBV19 . CASTYPQGNNYGYTF TGTGCCAGTACCTACCCGCAGGGGAATAACTATGGCTACACCTTC
16 . TRBJ1-5 TRBV4-3 . CASSQSPGGNNQPQHF TGCGCCAGCAGCCAATCCCCGGGGGGGAATAATCAGCCCCAGCATTTT
14 TRBD1 TRBJ1-2 TRBV7-2 . CASSLGTGHYGYTF TGTGCCAGCAGCTTAGGGACAGGGCACTATGGCTACACCTTC
14 . TRBJ2-7 TRBV19 . CASSRAGHSYEQYF TGTGCCAGTAGCCGAGCGGGACATAGCTACGAGCAGTACTTC
13 . TRBJ2-7 TRBV12-3/TRBV12-4 . CASSFTVSYEQYF TGTGCCAGCAGTTTTACTGTCTCCTACGAGCAGTACTTC
15 . TRBJ2-5 TRBV5-1 . CASSDLGQIQETQYF TGCGCCAGCAGCGATCTAGGACAGATCCAAGAGACCCAGTACTTC
13 . TRBJ2-1 TRBV6-6 once CASSYVQGNEQFF TGTGCCAGCAGTTACGTTCAGGGCAATGAGCAGTTCTTC
14 . TRBJ1-6 TRBV6-5 . CASSRVSYNSPLHF TGTGCCAGCAGCAGGGTGTCCTATAATTCACCCCTCCACTTT
13 . TRBJ1-5 TRBV3-1/TRBV3-2 . CASSQTHSQPQHF TGTGCCAGCAGCCAGACACACTCTCAGCCCCAGCATTTT
14 TRBD1 TRBJ2-7 TRBV19 . CASSIKRGPHEQYF TGTGCCAGTAGTATCAAGAGGGGGCCTCACGAGCAGTACTTC
17 . TRBJ2-4 TRBV10-1 . CATSWVGDKLAKNIQYF TGCGCCACTTCCTGGGTCGGGGATAAACTAGCCAAAAACATTCAGTACTTC
15 . TRBJ2-1 TRBV5-4 . CASSPARGAFNEQFF TGTGCCAGCAGCCCCGCCCGGGGGGCATTCAATGAGCAGTTCTTC
14 . TRBJ1-3 TRBV18 . CASSPGNSRNTIYF TGTGCCAGCTCACCAGGCAATTCAAGAAACACCATATATTTT
18 . TRBJ2-6 TRBV21-1 . CASSESGTGGVWANVLTF TGTGCCAGCAGCGAATCCGGGACAGGGGGAGTCTGGGCCAACGTCCTGACTTTC
15 TRBD1 TRBJ2-3 TRBV13 . CASSYRDRGTDTQYF TGTGCCAGCAGCTACCGGGACAGGGGCACAGATACGCAGTATTTT
12 . TRBJ2-7 TRBV27 . CASSRGSYEQYF TGTGCCAGCAGTCGGGGCTCCTACGAGCAGTACTTC
13 . TRBJ1-1 TRBV14 . CASTSTGATEAFF TGTGCCAGCACTTCAACTGGGGCCACTGAAGCTTTCTTT
15 TRBD1 TRBJ1-2 TRBV9 . CASTRDRESWYGYTF TGTGCCAGCACCCGGGACAGGGAGTCCTGGTATGGCTACACCTTC
18 TRBD1 TRBJ1-4 TRBV12-5 once CASGLVPTGQRTNEKLFF TGTGCTAGTGGTTTGGTACCCACGGGACAGAGAACTAATGAAAAACTGTTTTTT
13 . TRBJ2-7 TRBV7-2 . CASSSFSSYEQYF TGTGCCAGCAGTTCGTTTAGCTCCTACGAGCAGTACTTC
14 TRBD1 TRBJ1-5 TRBV19 medium-sized CASTNRGYNQPQHF TGTGCCAGTACCAACAGGGGATACAATCAGCCCCAGCATTTT
14 TRBD1 TRBJ2-1 TRBV29-1 . CSVEGQGNYNEQFF TGCAGCGTTGAAGGACAGGGGAACTACAATGAGCAGTTCTTC
17 TRBD1 TRBJ2-7 TRBV2 . CASSDGGRDRPSYEQYF TGTGCCAGCAGTGATGGGGGCCGGGACAGGCCCTCCTACGAGCAGTACTTC
13 . TRBJ1-5 TRBV9 . CASSGSGNQPQHF TGTGCCAGCAGCGGCAGCGGCAATCAGCCCCAGCATTTT
15 TRBD2 TRBJ2-3 TRBV6-5 . CASSLSGGATDTQYF TGTGCCAGCAGTCTTAGCGGGGGGGCCACAGATACGCAGTATTTT
14 TRBD1 TRBJ2-7 TRBV7-9 . CASSGTGSSYEQYF TGTGCCAGCAGCGGGACAGGGAGCTCCTACGAGCAGTACTTC
14 TRBD2 TRBJ2-7 TRBV5-4 . CASTQGGGGYEQYF TGTGCCAGCACCCAAGGCGGGGGGGGCTACGAGCAGTACTTC